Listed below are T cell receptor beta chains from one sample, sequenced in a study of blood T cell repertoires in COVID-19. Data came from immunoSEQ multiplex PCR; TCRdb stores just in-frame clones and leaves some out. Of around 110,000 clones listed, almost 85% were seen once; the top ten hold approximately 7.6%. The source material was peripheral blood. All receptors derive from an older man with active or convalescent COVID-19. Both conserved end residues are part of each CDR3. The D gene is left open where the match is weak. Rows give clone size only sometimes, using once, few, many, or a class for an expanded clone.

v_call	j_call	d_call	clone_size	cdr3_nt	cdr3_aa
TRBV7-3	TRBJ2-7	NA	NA	TGTGCCAGCAGCTTCGACGGAGCCTACGAGCAGTACTTC	CASSFDGAYEQYF
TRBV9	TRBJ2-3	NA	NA	TGTGCCAGCAGCGTAGTAGACGGGAGATCAGATACGCAGTATTTT	CASSVVDGRSDTQYF
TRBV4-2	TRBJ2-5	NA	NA	TGTGCCAGCAGCCAAGCGTCTGGGCTAGCGGAGACCCAGTACTTC	CASSQASGLAETQYF
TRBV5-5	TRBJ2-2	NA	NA	TGTGCCAGCAGCTTGGAGGGGGCCGGGGAGCTGTTTTTT	CASSLEGAGELFF
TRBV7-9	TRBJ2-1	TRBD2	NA	TGTGCCAGCAGCTTAACCGGGGGGGCTAGCAATGAGCAGTTCTTC	CASSLTGGASNEQFF
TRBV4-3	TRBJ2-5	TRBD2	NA	TGCGCCAGCAGCCAGAGTAGCGGGAGGTCGGGTGGAGAGACCCAGTACTTC	CASSQSSGRSGGETQYF
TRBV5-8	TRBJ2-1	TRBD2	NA	TGTGCCAGCAGCGGGGGCTCTAGCGGGTGGTACAATGAGCAGTTCTTC	CASSGGSSGWYNEQFF
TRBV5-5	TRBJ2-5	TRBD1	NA	TGTGCCAGCAGTTTAAGGTGGGCAGGGGGACAAGAGACCCAGTACTTC	CASSLRWAGGQETQYF
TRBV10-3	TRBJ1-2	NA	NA	TGTGCCATCAGTGAGTCTGCCGGAGGGGCCAGGGTCCACTATGGCTACACCTTC	CAISESAGGARVHYGYTF
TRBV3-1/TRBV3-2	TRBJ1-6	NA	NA	TGTGCCAGCAGCCCAGGTTACAGGGCTCGATCACCCCTCCACTTT	CASSPGYRARSPLHF
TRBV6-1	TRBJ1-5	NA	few	TGTGCCAGCAGTGAAGATGGAGGCACCCCCCAGCATTTT	CASSEDGGTPQHF
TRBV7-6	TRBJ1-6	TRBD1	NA	TGTGCCAGCTCGGGACAGGGGGCTGAGAATTCACCCCTCCACTTT	CASSGQGAENSPLHF
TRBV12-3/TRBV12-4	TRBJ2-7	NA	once	TGTGCCAGCAGTTTTTCCACAACCTACGAGCAGTACTTC	CASSFSTTYEQYF
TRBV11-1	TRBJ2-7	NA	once	TGTGCCAGCAGCTTAGAAGGCAGGCTTATGAACGAGCAGTACTTC	CASSLEGRLMNEQYF
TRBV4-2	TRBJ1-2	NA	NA	TGTGCCAGCAGCCAGGACTGGGGAACTTCAGGCTACACCTTC	CASSQDWGTSGYTF
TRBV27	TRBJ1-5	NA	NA	TGTGCCAGCAGCCTGGACAGAGCCCATAGCAATCAGCCCCAGCATTTT	CASSLDRAHSNQPQHF
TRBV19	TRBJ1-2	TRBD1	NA	TGTGCCAGTAGTATCGGGCAGGGGGGCTTTTATGGCTACACCTTC	CASSIGQGGFYGYTF
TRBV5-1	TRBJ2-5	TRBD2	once	TGCGCCAGCAGGGGGGGGATGGAAGAGACCCAGTACTTC	CASRGGMEETQYF
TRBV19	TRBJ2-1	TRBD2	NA	TGTGCCAGTAGACTAGCGGGGGTCTGGGATGAGCAGTTCTTC	CASRLAGVWDEQFF
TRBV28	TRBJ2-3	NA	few	TGTGCCAGCAGTTTCGAGGTGGGGGGAACAGATACGCAGTATTTT	CASSFEVGGTDTQYF
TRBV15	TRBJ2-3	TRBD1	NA	TGTGCCGGACAGGGCCTCCTTGTGACAGATACGCAGTATTTT	CAGQGLLVTDTQYF
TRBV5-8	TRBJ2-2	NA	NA	TGTGCCAGCAGCTTGGCCATTGCAGGTTCCGGGGAGCTGTTTTTT	CASSLAIAGSGELFF
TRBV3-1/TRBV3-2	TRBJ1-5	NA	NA	TGTGCCAGCAGCCAAGATTATCGACTTAGCAATCAGCCCCAGCATTTT	CASSQDYRLSNQPQHF
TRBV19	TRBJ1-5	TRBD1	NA	TGTGCCAGTAGTACCTCCGGACAGGGTTACTATCAGCCCCAGCATTTT	CASSTSGQGYYQPQHF
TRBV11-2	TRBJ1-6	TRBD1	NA	TGTGCCAGCAGCAATAGGACAGGGGGGAATTCACCCCTCCACTTT	CASSNRTGGNSPLHF
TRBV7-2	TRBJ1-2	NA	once	TGTGCCAGCAGGGAGGGACCGCAGTATGGCTACACCTTC	CASREGPQYGYTF